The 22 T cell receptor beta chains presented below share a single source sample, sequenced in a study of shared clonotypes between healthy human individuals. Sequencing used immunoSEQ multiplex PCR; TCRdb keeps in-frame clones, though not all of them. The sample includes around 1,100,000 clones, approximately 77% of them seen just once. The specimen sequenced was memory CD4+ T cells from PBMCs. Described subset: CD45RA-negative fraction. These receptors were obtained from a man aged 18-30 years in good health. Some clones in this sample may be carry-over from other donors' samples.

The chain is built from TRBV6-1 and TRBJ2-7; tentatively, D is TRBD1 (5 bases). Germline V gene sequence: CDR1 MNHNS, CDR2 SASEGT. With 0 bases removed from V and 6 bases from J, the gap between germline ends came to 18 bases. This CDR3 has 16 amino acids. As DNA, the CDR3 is TGTGCCAGCAGTGAAGCGCTTCAGGGTGGGCGCTCCGAGCAGTACTTC. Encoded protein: CASSEALQGGRSEQYF.

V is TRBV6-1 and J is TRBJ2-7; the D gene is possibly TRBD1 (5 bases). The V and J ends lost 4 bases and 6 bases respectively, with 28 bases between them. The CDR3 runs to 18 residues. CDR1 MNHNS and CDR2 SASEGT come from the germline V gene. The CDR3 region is CASSARWQGSDPGLEQYF. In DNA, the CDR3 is TGTGCCAGCAGTGCCAGGTGGCAGGGCTCGGATCCGGGCCTCGAGCAGTACTTC.

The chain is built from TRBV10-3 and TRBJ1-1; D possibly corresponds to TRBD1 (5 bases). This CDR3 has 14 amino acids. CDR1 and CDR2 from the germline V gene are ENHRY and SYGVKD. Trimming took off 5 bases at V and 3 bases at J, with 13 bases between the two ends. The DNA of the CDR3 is TGTGCCATCAGTCGGCGGGTAGGGGACACTGAAGCTTTCTTT. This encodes CAISRRVGDTEAFF.

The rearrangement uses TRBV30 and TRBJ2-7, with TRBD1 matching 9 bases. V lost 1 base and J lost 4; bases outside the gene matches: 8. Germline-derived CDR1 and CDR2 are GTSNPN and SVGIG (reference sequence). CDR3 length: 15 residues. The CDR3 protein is CAWSAKTGGSYEQYF. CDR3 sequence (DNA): TGTGCCTGGAGTGCGAAGACAGGGGGAAGTTACGAGCAGTACTTC.

The CDR3 coding sequence is TGTGCCAGCAGCTTGTCGGGTTGGGACAGGGGAAGTCAAGAGACCCAGTACTTC. Its protein is CASSLSGWDRGSQETQYF. The V gene is TRBV5-6, the J gene TRBJ2-5, with 10 bases fitting TRBD1. Germline V gene sequence: CDR1 SGHDT, CDR2 YYEEEE. V lost 1 base, J lost 2 bases, and 11 bases stayed unmatched. There are 18 residues in the CDR3.

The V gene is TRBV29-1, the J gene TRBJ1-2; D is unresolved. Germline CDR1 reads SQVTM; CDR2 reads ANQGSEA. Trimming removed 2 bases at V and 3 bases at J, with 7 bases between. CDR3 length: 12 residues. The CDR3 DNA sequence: TGCAGCGTTGAACCCACGTACTATGGCTACACCTTC. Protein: CSVEPTYYGYTF.

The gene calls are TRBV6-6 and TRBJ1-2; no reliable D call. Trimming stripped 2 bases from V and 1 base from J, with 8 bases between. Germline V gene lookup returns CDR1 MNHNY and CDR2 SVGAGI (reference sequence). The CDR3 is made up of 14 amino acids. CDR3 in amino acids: CASSYGQHNYGYTF. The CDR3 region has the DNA TGTGCCAGCAGTTACGGGCAACATAACTATGGCTACACCTTC.

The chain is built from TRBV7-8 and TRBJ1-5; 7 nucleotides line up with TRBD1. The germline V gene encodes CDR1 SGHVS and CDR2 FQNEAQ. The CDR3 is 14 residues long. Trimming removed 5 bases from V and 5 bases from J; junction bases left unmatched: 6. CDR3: CASSRDRADQPQHF. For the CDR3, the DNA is TGTGCCAGCAGCCGCGACAGGGCGGATCAGCCCCAGCATTTT.

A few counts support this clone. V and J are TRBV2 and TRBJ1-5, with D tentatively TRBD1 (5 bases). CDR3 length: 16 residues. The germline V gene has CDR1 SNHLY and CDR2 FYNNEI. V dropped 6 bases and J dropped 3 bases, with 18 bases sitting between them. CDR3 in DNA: TGTGCCAGCAGGGAGCGGGACGGTATAATCAATCAGCCCCAGCATTTT. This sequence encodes CASRERDGIINQPQHF. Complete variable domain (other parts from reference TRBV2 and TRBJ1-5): EPEVTQTPSHQVTQMGQEVILRCVPISNHLYFYWYRQILGQKVEFLVSFYNNEISEKSEIFDDQFSVERPDGSNFTLKIRSTKLEDSAMYFCASRERDGIINQPQHFGDGTRLSIL.

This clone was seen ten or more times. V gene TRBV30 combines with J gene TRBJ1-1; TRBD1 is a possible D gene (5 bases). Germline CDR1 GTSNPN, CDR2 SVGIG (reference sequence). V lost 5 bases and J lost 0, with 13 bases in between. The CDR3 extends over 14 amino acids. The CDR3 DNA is TGTGCCTGGGAAACAGGCCTCATGAACACTGAAGCTTTCTTT. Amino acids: CAWETGLMNTEAFF.

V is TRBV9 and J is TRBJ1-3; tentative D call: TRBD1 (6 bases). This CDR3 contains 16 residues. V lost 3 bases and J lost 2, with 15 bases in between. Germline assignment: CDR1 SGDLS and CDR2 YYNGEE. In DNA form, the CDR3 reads TGTGCCAGCAGCGCTCAATCTCAGGGGACTGGAAACACCATATATTTT. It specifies CASSAQSQGTGNTIYF.

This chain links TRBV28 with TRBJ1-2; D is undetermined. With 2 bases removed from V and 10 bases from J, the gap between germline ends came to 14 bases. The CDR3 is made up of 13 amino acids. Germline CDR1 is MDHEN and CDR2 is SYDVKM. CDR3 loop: CASSLRRAIDYTF. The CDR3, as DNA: TGTGCCAGCAGTTTACGGCGAGCGATAGACTACACCTTC.

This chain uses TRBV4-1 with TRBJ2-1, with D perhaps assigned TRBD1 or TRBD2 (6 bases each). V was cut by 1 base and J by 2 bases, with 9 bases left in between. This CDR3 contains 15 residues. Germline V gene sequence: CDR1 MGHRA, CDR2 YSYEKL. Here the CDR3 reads CASSQGGATYNEQFF. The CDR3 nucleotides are TGCGCCAGCAGCCAAGGGGGGGCAACCTACAATGAGCAGTTCTTC.

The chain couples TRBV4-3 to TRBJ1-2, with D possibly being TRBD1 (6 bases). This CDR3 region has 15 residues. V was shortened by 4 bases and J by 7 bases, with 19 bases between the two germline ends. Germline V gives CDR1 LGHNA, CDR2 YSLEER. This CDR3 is CASSPGGGRFSGYTF. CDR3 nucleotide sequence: TGCGCCAGCAGCCCCGGGGGGGGGCGCTTCAGTGGCTACACCTTC.

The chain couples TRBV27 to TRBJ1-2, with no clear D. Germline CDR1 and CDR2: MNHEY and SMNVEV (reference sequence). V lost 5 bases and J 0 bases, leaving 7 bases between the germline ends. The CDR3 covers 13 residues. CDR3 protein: CASSGAANYGYTF. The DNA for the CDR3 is TGTGCCAGCAGTGGAGCGGCTAACTATGGCTACACCTTC.

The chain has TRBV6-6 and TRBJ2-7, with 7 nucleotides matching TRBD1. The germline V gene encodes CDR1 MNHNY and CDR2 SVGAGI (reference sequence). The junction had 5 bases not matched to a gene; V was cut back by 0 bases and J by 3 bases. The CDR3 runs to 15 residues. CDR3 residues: CASSYSQAGGYEQYF. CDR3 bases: TGTGCCAGCAGTTACTCGCAGGCAGGGGGCTACGAGCAGTACTTC.

The CDR3 DNA sequence: TGTGCCAGTAACCGCTTACAGGGTCCCGGGCTCTATGGCTACACCTTC. This gives the protein CASNRLQGPGLYGYTF. The chain has TRBV19 and TRBJ1-2, with D tentatively TRBD1 (6 bases). V was shortened by 7 bases and J by 4 bases, with 22 bases between the two germline ends. Germline V gene lookup returns CDR1 LNHDA and CDR2 SQIVND (reference sequence). The CDR3 runs to 16 residues.

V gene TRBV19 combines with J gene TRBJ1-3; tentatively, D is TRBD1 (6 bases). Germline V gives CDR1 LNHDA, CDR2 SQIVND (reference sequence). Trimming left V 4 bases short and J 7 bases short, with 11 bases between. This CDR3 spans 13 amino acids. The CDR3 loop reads CASSTDRWNTIYF. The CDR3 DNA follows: TGTGCCAGTAGTACAGACAGGTGGAACACCATATATTTT.

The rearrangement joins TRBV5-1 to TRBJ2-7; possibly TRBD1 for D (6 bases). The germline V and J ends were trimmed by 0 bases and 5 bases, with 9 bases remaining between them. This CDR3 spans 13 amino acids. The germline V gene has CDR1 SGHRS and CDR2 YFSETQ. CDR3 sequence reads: CASSLDRDHEQYF. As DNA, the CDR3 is TGCGCCAGCAGCTTGGACAGGGATCACGAGCAGTACTTC.

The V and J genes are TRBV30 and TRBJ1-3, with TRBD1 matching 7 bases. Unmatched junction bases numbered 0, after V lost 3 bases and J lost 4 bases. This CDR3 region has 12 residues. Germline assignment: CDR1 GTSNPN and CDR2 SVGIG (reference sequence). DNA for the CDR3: TGTGCCTGGAGGGACAGGGGAAACACCATATATTTT. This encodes CAWRDRGNTIYF.

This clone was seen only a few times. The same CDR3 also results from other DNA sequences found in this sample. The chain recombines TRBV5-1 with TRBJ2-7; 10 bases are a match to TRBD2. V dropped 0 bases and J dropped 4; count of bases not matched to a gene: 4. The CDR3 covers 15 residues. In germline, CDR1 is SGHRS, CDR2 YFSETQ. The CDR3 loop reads CASSLGTSGIYEQYF. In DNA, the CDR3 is TGCGCCAGCAGCTTGGGTACTAGCGGGATTTACGAGCAGTACTTC.

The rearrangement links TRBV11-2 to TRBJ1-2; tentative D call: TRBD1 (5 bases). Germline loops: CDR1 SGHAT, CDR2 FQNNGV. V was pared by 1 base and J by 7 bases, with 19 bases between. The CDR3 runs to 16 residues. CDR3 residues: CASSLVFWDGSGGYTF. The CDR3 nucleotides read TGTGCCAGCAGCTTAGTTTTCTGGGACGGGTCCGGTGGCTACACCTTC.